Listed here are 29 T cell receptor beta chains from one sample, sequenced in a study of blood T cell repertoires in COVID-19. The method was immunoSEQ multiplex PCR; TCRdb's version includes in-frame clones alone and lacks a portion of them. The sample lists about 20,000 clones, approximately 80% occurring once. What was sequenced was peripheral blood. The receptors come from a man older than 75 with active or convalescent COVID-19.

The chain uses TRBV10-1 and TRBJ2-5, with 7 bases lining up with TRBD2. Trimming removed 0 bases from V and 2 bases from J; junction bases left unmatched: 6. This CDR3 spans 16 amino acids. Germline CDR1 is WNHNN and CDR2 is SYGVQD (reference sequence). In DNA, the CDR3 is TGCGCCAGCAGTGAGTCGGGTGCGGGAGTTCAAGAGACCCAGTACTTC. Translated: CASSESGAGVQETQYF.

This chain joins TRBV11-2 and TRBJ2-1, with a tentative D call TRBD1 (6 bases). Germline V lookup: CDR1 SGHAT, CDR2 FQNNGV. CDR3 length equals 18 residues. Trimming pared 1 base from V and 0 bases from J, leaving 16 bases between. CDR3 loop: CASSLANEDRSSYNEQFF. CDR3 in DNA: TGTGCCAGCAGCTTAGCCAACGAGGACAGAAGCTCCTACAATGAGCAGTTCTTC.

The rearrangement joins TRBV12-5 to TRBJ1-1, with D possibly being TRBD1 (5 bases). Trimming stripped 5 bases from V and 5 bases from J, with 18 bases between. The CDR3 consists of 15 residues. Germline CDR1 LGHNT, CDR2 FRNRAP. For the CDR3, the DNA is TGTGCTAGTGGTCTAGATGGAGGGGCTGGGACTGAAGCTTTCTTT. Its protein is CASGLDGGAGTEAFF.

This sequence joins TRBV27 and TRBJ2-3, with 9 positions matching TRBD2. Germline trimming cut 4 bases from V and 8 bases from J; bases unmatched to any gene: 13. Germline loops: CDR1 MNHEY, CDR2 SMNVEV (reference sequence). This CDR3 has 16 residues. This CDR3 is CASSSPGIAGVGTQYF. The DNA for the CDR3 is TGTGCCAGCAGTTCGCCAGGTATAGCGGGAGTAGGTACGCAGTATTTT.

This chain joins TRBV5-4 and TRBJ1-6; D is perhaps TRBD1 (5 bases). This CDR3 spans 15 amino acids. V lost 0 bases and J lost 8, with 12 bases in between. Germline V gives CDR1 SGHNT, CDR2 YYREEE (reference sequence). The CDR3 DNA reads TGTGCCAGCAGCTTGGAACCGGGGGTTTATTCACCCCTCCACTTT. Translated, it gives CASSLEPGVYSPLHF.

The rearrangement uses TRBV6-5 and TRBJ2-1, with TRBD1 identical over 7 bases. The CDR3 runs 15 residues. V lost 6 bases to trimming and J lost 6 bases; unmatched junction nucleotides: 11. Germline CDR1 reads MNHEY; CDR2 reads SVGAGI. CDR3 residues: CASSLRQGWRNEQFF. Here the CDR3 DNA reads TGTGCCAGCAGCTTAAGACAGGGTTGGCGCAATGAGCAGTTCTTC.

The V and J genes are TRBV27 and TRBJ2-1; 13 bases are shared with TRBD2. Germline V lookup: CDR1 MNHEY, CDR2 SMNVEV (reference sequence). The J segment lost 10 bases and the V segment lost 3 bases, leaving 6 bases of the junction unmatched. The CDR3 is 15 residues long. CDR3 amino acids: CASSLGLAGTLEQFF. CDR3 DNA sequence: TGTGCCAGCAGTTTGGGACTAGCGGGGACTTTGGAGCAGTTCTTC.

The chain links TRBV19 to TRBJ1-4, with D possibly TRBD1 on 6 matching bases. The germline V and J ends were trimmed by 5 bases and 4 bases, with 11 bases remaining between them. CDR3 size: 14 residues. Germline V lookup: CDR1 LNHDA, CDR2 SQIVND (reference sequence). This CDR3 reads CASSPQGNNEKLFF. The CDR3 DNA follows: TGTGCCAGTAGTCCACAGGGAAATAATGAAAAACTGTTTTTT.

CDR3 sequence: CASSHLLTAASYNEQFF. DNA of the CDR3: TGTGCCAGCAGCCACTTACTTACCGCCGCTTCCTACAATGAGCAGTTCTTC. The chain employs TRBV7-9 and TRBJ2-1; unclear D gene. The V gene's germline CDR1 is SEHNR and CDR2 FQNEAQ (reference sequence). The CDR3 is made up of 17 amino acids. V gave up 5 bases and J gave up 1 base, with 18 bases separating them.

V and J are TRBV18 and TRBJ2-1; 8 bases map to TRBD2. Per germline, CDR1 KGHSH and CDR2 LQKENI. The CDR3 contains 18 residues. With 0 bases clipped from V and 7 bases from J, the junction kept 14 bases outside the gene matches. The CDR3 DNA follows: TGTGCCAGCTCACCACCGCGGACTAGCCGGGTGGGCGTAAATGAGCAGTTCTTC. It is translated as CASSPPRTSRVGVNEQFF.

The chain uses TRBV5-1 and TRBJ2-1, with TRBD1 as a possible D gene (6 bases). This CDR3 has 13 residues. V was clipped by 0 bases and J by 9 bases, with 10 bases between them. CDR1 SGHRS and CDR2 YFSETQ come from the germline V gene. The CDR3 nucleotides are TGCGCCAGCAGCTTGGTTGTGGGGGCTGAGCAGTTCTTC. Its translation is CASSLVVGAEQFF. The whole variable domain, remainder taken from reference TRBV5-1 and TRBJ2-1, is KAGVTQTPRYLIKTRGQQVTLSCSPISGHRSVSWYQQTPGQGLQFLFEYFSETQRNKGNFPGRFSGRQFSNSRSEMNVSTLELGDSALYLCASSLVVGAEQFFGPGTRLTVL.

This sequence joins TRBV11-1 and TRBJ2-7; no clear D gene. V dropped 4 bases and J dropped 5 bases, with 6 bases sitting between them. The CDR3 sequence is 11 residues long. Per germline, CDR1 SGHAT and CDR2 FQDESV (reference sequence). The DNA of the CDR3 is TGTGCCAGCAGCTACCGGGACGAGCAGTACTTC. Protein: CASSYRDEQYF.

In DNA form, the CDR3 reads TGTGCCAGTAGTAGGGGGGGACAGGAGTTTAATGAGCAGTTCTTC. Translation gives CASSRGGQEFNEQFF. The chain is built from TRBV19 and TRBJ2-1, with TRBD1 as a possible D gene (8 bases). The CDR3 consists of 15 residues. Trimming left V 4 bases short and J 7 bases short, with 17 bases between. In germline, CDR1 is LNHDA, CDR2 SQIVND (reference sequence).

V is TRBV2 and J is TRBJ1-1, with TRBD1 identical over 10 bases. The CDR3 runs 17 residues. Per germline, CDR1 SNHLY and CDR2 FYNNEI. The junction had 15 bases not matched to a gene; V was cut back by 5 bases and J by 6 bases. The chain's CDR3 is CASSHNDRTGGRSEAFF. The CDR3 nucleotides are TGTGCCAGCAGTCACAACGACAGGACAGGGGGGCGGTCTGAAGCTTTCTTT.

This chain links TRBV6-5 with TRBJ2-1; 8 bases agree with TRBD1. The CDR3 has 13 amino acids. Germline values: CDR1 MNHEY, CDR2 SVGAGI. The trim removed 6 bases at V and 2 bases at J, leaving 0 bases unmatched. DNA for the CDR3: TGTGCCAGCAGGACAGGGGCCTACAATGAGCAGTTCTTC. Translating gives CASRTGAYNEQFF.

Only one count was recorded for this clone. The CDR3 here is CASSGDRDYEQYF. DNA for the CDR3: TGTGCCAGCAGCGGGGACAGAGACTACGAGCAGTACTTC. The chain has TRBV2 and TRBJ2-7; 7 bases are a match to TRBD1. The V gene's germline CDR1 is SNHLY and CDR2 FYNNEI. The CDR3 runs 13 residues. V shed 6 bases and J 3 bases; nucleotides not matched to a gene: 5.

The chain combines TRBV14 with TRBJ2-3; 7 nucleotides line up with TRBD2. V lost 0 bases and J lost 0; bases outside the gene matches: 12. This CDR3 spans 19 amino acids. Germline V lookup: CDR1 SGHDN, CDR2 FVKESK. CDR3 sequence reads: CASSQEAFPLAASTDTQYF. The CDR3, as DNA: TGTGCCAGCAGCCAAGAGGCTTTCCCCCTAGCGGCTAGCACAGATACGCAGTATTTT.

This clone was seen a single time. This sequence joins TRBV28 and TRBJ1-1; no definite D call. V was trimmed by 5 bases and J by 5 bases, leaving 15 bases between them. CDR1 is MDHEN, CDR2 SYDVKM, per germline. This CDR3 has 14 amino acids. The CDR3 spells CASSTPGSRTEAFF. CDR3 coding DNA: TGTGCCAGCAGTACACCGGGGTCGAGGACTGAAGCTTTCTTT. Full variable domain (outside the CDR3, taken from reference TRBV28 and TRBJ1-1): DVKVTQSSRYLVKRTGEKVFLECVQDMDHENMFWYRQDPGLGLRLIYFSYDVKMKEKGDIPEGYSVSREKKERFSLILESASTNQTSMYLCASSTPGSRTEAFFGQGTRLTVV.

The chain links TRBV4-2 to TRBJ2-2, with 8 bases aligning to TRBD1. This CDR3 comprises 16 residues. V shed 1 base, J shed 6 bases, and the junction held 7 bases outside the gene matches. Germline assignment: CDR1 LGHNA and CDR2 YNFKEQ. CDR3 DNA: TGTGCCAGCAGCCAAGGGTCAGGGGGCGAGGCCGGGGAGCTGTTTTTT. Translated, it gives CASSQGSGGEAGELFF.

CDR3 region: CASSTQQAHHGYTF. The CDR3 coding sequence is TGTGCCAGCAGCACACAACAGGCCCATCATGGCTACACCTTC. V is TRBV3-1 (or the pseudogene TRBV3-2) and J is TRBJ1-2; D is possibly TRBD1 (5 bases). V dropped 5 bases and J dropped 6 bases, with 16 bases sitting between them. The CDR3 totals 14 residues. The V gene's germline CDR1 is LGHDT and CDR2 YNNKEL (reference sequence).

This clone has just a few counts. The chain is built from TRBV29-1 and TRBJ1-1, with TRBD1 matching 9 bases. The V gene's germline CDR1 is SQVTM and CDR2 ANQGSEA. With 7 bases clipped from V and 10 bases from J, the junction kept 10 bases outside the gene matches. This CDR3 spans 12 amino acids. The CDR3 region has the DNA TGCAGCGGTGCCGGGACAGGGTGGGGAGCTTTCTTT. As protein: CSGAGTGWGAFF. The full variable domain, in which reference TRBV29-1 and TRBJ1-1 provide the parts outside the CDR3, is SAVISQKPSRDICQRGTSLTIQCQVDSQVTMMFWYRQQPGQSLTLIATANQGSEATYESGFVIDKFPISRPNLTFSTLTVSNMSPEDSSIYLCSGAGTGWGAFFGQGTRLTVV.

V is TRBV30 and J is TRBJ1-2, with D perhaps TRBD1 (5 bases). Germline assignment: CDR1 GTSNPN and CDR2 SVGIG (reference sequence). The CDR3 runs 12 residues. The V end was cut by 4 bases, the J end by 5 bases, with 11 bases between. CDR3 amino acids: CAWTGDQYGYTF. The DNA for the CDR3 is TGTGCCTGGACGGGGGATCAGTATGGCTACACCTTC.

The V gene is TRBV11-2, the J gene TRBJ1-1; the D is unclear. The CDR3 runs to 11 residues. V lost 5 bases and J lost 8, with 9 bases in between. Germline lookup yields CDR1 SGHAT and CDR2 FQNNGV. This CDR3 reads CASSIVGEAFF. The CDR3 DNA follows: TGTGCCAGCAGCATAGTCGGGGAAGCTTTCTTT.

The V call is TRBV29-1, the J call TRBJ1-2; weak D call: TRBD1 (5 bases). CDR3 size: 12 residues. From germline, CDR1 is SQVTM and CDR2 ANQGSEA. V was clipped by 3 bases and J by 2 bases, with 7 bases between them. CDR3 nucleotide sequence: TGCAGCGTTGACGGGGGGAACTATGGCTACACCTTC. Encoded protein: CSVDGGNYGYTF.

The chain is built from TRBV4-2 and TRBJ2-7, with TRBD2 matching 11 bases. The J segment lost 0 bases and the V segment lost 4 bases, leaving 5 bases of the junction unmatched. The CDR3 consists of 16 residues. Germline V gene lookup returns CDR1 LGHNA and CDR2 YNFKEQ. For the CDR3, the DNA is TGTGCCAGCAGCCGAGATACTAGCGGGAGCTCCTACGAGCAGTACTTC. Translating it yields CASSRDTSGSSYEQYF.

This clone was found once. The genes are TRBV7-3 and TRBJ1-6; 10 bases agree with TRBD1. V gave up 2 bases and J gave up 8 bases; unmatched junction bases: 3. Germline V gene data show CDR1 as SGHTA and CDR2 as FQGTGA. The CDR3 runs to 15 residues. The CDR3 loop reads CASSLSGTGDSPLHF. CDR3 DNA: TGTGCCAGCAGCTTATCCGGGACAGGGGATTCACCCCTCCACTTT. The entire variable domain, with the rest obtained from reference TRBV7-3 and TRBJ1-6, is as follows: GAGVSQTPSNKVTEKGKYVELRCDPISGHTALYWYRQSLGQGPEFLIYFQGTGAADDSGLPNDRFFAVRPEGSVSTLKIQRTERGDSAVYLCASSLSGTGDSPLHFGNGTRLTVT.

The chain carries TRBV6-6 and TRBJ2-7, with TRBD2 matching over 10 bases. After removal of 5 bases from V and 4 bases from J, the junction contained 8 bases not matched to a gene. The CDR3 is 15 amino acids. Per germline, CDR1 MNHNY and CDR2 SVGAGI (reference sequence). The CDR3 sequence: CASSGRTSGRYEQYF. The CDR3 nucleotides are TGTGCCAGCAGTGGGCGGACTAGCGGAAGGTACGAGCAGTACTTC.

This chain uses TRBV29-1 with TRBJ2-1; tentative D call: TRBD2 (9 bases). Between the trimmed V and J ends, which lost 6 bases and 7 bases, there was a span of 25 bases. Germline lookup yields CDR1 SQVTM and CDR2 ANQGSEA. The CDR3 length is 16 residues. The CDR3 nucleotides read TGCAGCGTGGGGGACAGGACAGGACTAGCGCAAAATGAGCAGTTCTTC. It encodes CSVGDRTGLAQNEQFF.

The chain is built from TRBV2 and TRBJ2-7, with D possibly TRBD1 on 5 matching bases. The CDR3 length is 15 residues. V was pared by 3 bases and J by 0 bases, with 12 bases between. The germline gives CDR1 SNHLY, CDR2 FYNNEI. DNA of the CDR3: TGTGCCAGCAGTGACCCAAGGGGAAGCTCCTACGAGCAGTACTTC. Protein product: CASSDPRGSSYEQYF.